This TCR beta chain was sequenced for a study of T cell responses to AZD1222 COVID-19 vaccine. Study observations and caveats: The study sampled repertoires only after the peak T cell response.

This clone appeared a single time. What it binds is not known. The table came from immunoSEQ multiplex PCR; TCRdb's copy has only in-frame clones and leaves some out. The sample includes roughly 150,000 clones, 85% to 95% of them seen just once. Germline loops: CDR1 SQVTM, CDR2 ANQGSEA. This CDR3 region has 13 residues. V shed 2 bases and J shed 6 bases, with 11 bases lying between them. The source of this sequence is an adult in good health. This sample comprised peripheral blood, obtained on day 0 of AZD1222 vaccination. V is TRBV29-1 and J is TRBJ2-1; no definite D call. The DNA for the CDR3 is TGCAGCGTTGAAACGGACCGCCGCAATGAGCAGTTCTTC. This translates into CSVETDRRNEQFF.